Below, 29 T cell receptor beta chains from the same sample are listed, as sequenced in a study of Graves' ophthalmopathy and Graves' hyperthyroidism. Amplifying from RNA transcripts, the study obtained TCR beta CDR3 regions. The workflow started with a first-round RT-PCR run with HTBI primers and then moved on to a second-round multiplex PCR. TCRdb re-called the multiplex PCR reads through MiXCR, storing one row per CDR3 protein. The sample has 300,000 to 450,000 distinct CDR3 sequences, approximately 18% seen once. The sequenced sample was peripheral blood. Every receptor here comes from an adult woman with stable Graves' hyperthyroidism.

This clonotype was observed at least ten times. The J gene is TRBJ2-4, the V gene TRBV25-1; D possibly matches TRBD1 or TRBD2 (5 bases each). This CDR3 comprises 13 residues. V lost 3 bases, J lost 11 bases, and 14 bases lay in between. Germline V gene data show CDR1 as MGHDK and CDR2 as SYGVNS. CDR3 amino acids: CASSEAQGRLQYF. The DNA of the CDR3 is TGTGCCAGCAGTGAGGCCCAGGGACGACTTCAGTACTTC.

At least ten counts were recorded for this clonotype. The gene calls are TRBV12-3 or TRBV12-4 and TRBJ1-1; D not certain. V shed 4 bases and J shed 9 bases, with 9 bases lying between them. CDR3 length equals 11 residues. In DNA form, the CDR3 reads TGTGCCAGCAGTTCCGCGAGGAAAGCTTTCTTT. Protein sequence: CASSSARKAFF.

This clonotype was counted ten times or more. This chain joins TRBV28 and TRBJ1-5, with 9 positions matching TRBD1. The CDR3 is made up of 16 amino acids. Trimming at V came to 5 bases and at J to 2 bases, leaving 7 bases not matched to a gene. Germline V CDR1 and CDR2: MDHEN, SYDVKM. The CDR3 region is CASSTLRDRGNQPQHF. The CDR3 bases are TGTGCCAGCAGTACACTCCGGGACAGGGGCAATCAGCCCCAGCATTTT.

V is TRBV7-2 and J is TRBJ2-7, with 11 bases lining up with TRBD1. This CDR3 comprises 14 residues. Germline CDR1 SGHTA, CDR2 FQGNSA. J gave up 9 bases and V 4 bases, and 8 bases lay outside the gene matches. CDR3 in DNA: TGTGCCAGCAGCTCGGACAGGGGGCAAGTGGGGCAGTACGTC. It codes for CASSSDRGQVGQYV.

The rearrangement joins TRBV7-2 to TRBJ2-2; D gene uncertain. The CDR3 is made up of 16 amino acids. The germline CDR1 and CDR2 sequences are SGHTA and FQGNSA. The V gene lost 0 bases and the J gene lost 4 bases, with 12 bases spanning the gap. This CDR3 is CASSLALVLFTGELFF. CDR3 nucleotide sequence: TGTGCCAGCAGCTTAGCGCTGGTGCTTTTCACCGGGGAGCTGTTTTTT.

This chain joins TRBV3-1 and TRBJ1-2; D is possibly TRBD1 (5 bases). Germline assignment: CDR1 LGHDT and CDR2 YNNKEL (reference sequence). V was clipped by 2 bases and J by 8 bases, with 9 bases between them. The CDR3 spans 12 residues. As DNA, the CDR3 is TGTGCCAGCAGCCAACAGGGAGGAGGCTACACCTTC. Amino acids: CASSQQGGGYTF.

The table lists this clonotype with many counts. This rearrangement joins TRBV7-2 to TRBJ2-7, with TRBD2 as a possible D gene (5 bases). The CDR3 runs to 14 residues. Trimming took 3 bases from V and 3 from J, leaving 12 bases between them. CDR1 SGHTA and CDR2 FQGNSA come from the germline V gene. CDR3 DNA: TGTGCCAGCAGCTTTACTCTGACTAACTACGAGCAGTACTTC. Its translation is CASSFTLTNYEQYF. Looking up the rest from reference TRBV7-2 and TRBJ2-7 gives the full variable domain: GAGVSQSPSNKVTEKGKDVELRCDPISGHTALYWYRQSLGQGLEFLIYFQGNSAPDKSGLPSDRFSAERTGGSVSTLTIQRTQQEDSAVYLCASSFTLTNYEQYFGPGTRLTVT.

This chain joins TRBV29-1 and TRBJ2-7; no definite D call. Trimming stripped 1 base from V and 0 bases from J, with 13 bases between. The germline V gene has CDR1 SQVTM and CDR2 ANQGSEA. The CDR3 totals 15 residues. CDR3 sequence reads: CSVEVEQTFSYEQYF. For the CDR3, the DNA is TGCAGCGTTGAAGTCGAACAGACCTTCTCCTACGAGCAGTACTTC.

The table lists this clonotype with many counts. The chain combines TRBV24-1 with TRBJ1-5, with D uncertain. Germline V lookup: CDR1 KGHDR, CDR2 SFDVKD. The CDR3 consists of 12 residues. Trimming cost V 6 bases and J 2 bases, with 4 bases left between them. This CDR3 reads CATSLGNQPQHF. In nucleotides, the CDR3 is TGTGCCACCAGTCTCGGCAATCAGCCCCAGCATTTT.

This clonotype was recorded many times. The gene calls are TRBV28 and TRBJ2-5; D unresolved. V was cut by 4 bases and J by 5 bases, with 11 bases left in between. CDR3 size: 13 residues. The germline CDR1 and CDR2 sequences are MDHEN and SYDVKM. The CDR3 sequence is CASSYLLGETQYF. Here the CDR3 DNA reads TGTGCCAGCAGTTATTTACTCGGGGAGACCCAGTACTTC. Variable domain in full (rest from reference TRBV28 and TRBJ2-5): DVKVTQSSRYLVKRTGEKVFLECVQDMDHENMFWYRQDPGLGLRLIYFSYDVKMKEKGDIPEGYSVSREKKERFSLILESASTNQTSMYLCASSYLLGETQYFGPGTRLLVL.

This clonotype was counted at least ten times. The chain joins TRBV19 to TRBJ1-1, with D unclear. V was pared by 4 bases and J by 2 bases, with 11 bases between. This CDR3 comprises 14 residues. Germline-derived CDR1 and CDR2 are LNHDA and SQIVND (reference sequence). Here the CDR3 reads CASSSQATNTEAFF. The CDR3 bases are TGTGCCAGTAGTAGCCAGGCCACCAACACTGAAGCTTTCTTT. Supplemented by reference TRBV19 and TRBJ1-1, the full variable domain reads DGGITQSPKYLFRKEGQNVTLSCEQNLNHDAMYWYRQDPGQGLRLIYYSQIVNDFQKGDIAEGYSVSREKKESFPLTVTSAQKNPTAFYLCASSSQATNTEAFFGQGTRLTVV.

This clonotype was counted ten times or more. V is TRBV7-2 and J is TRBJ1-5; D not resolved. Germline V gene data show CDR1 as SGHTA and CDR2 as FQGNSA. This CDR3 has 14 amino acids. Trimming removed 4 bases at V and 2 bases at J, with 9 bases between. This CDR3 is CASSSHAGNQPQHF. DNA for the CDR3: TGTGCCAGCAGCTCTCACGCGGGCAATCAGCCCCAGCATTTT.

With respect to this clonotype: This clone may be a read error of a much larger clone one base away. The chain recombines TRBV28 with TRBJ2-7; 10 bases are shared with TRBD2. The CDR3 is 13 amino acids. The V gene's germline CDR1 is MDHEN and CDR2 SYDVKM. CDR3 nucleotides: TGTTCCACCTGGACTAGCGGATCCTACGAGCAGTACTTC. Translating gives CSTWTSGSYEQYF.

This clonotype has at least ten counts. The CDR3, as DNA: TGTGCCAGCAGCTTAGAGTGGCAGAACCAAGAGACCCAGTACTTC. As protein: CASSLEWQNQETQYF. This sequence joins TRBV11-2 and TRBJ2-5; D gene ambiguous. The CDR3 has 15 residues. Trimming pared 0 bases from V and 0 bases from J, leaving 8 bases between. Germline V CDR1 and CDR2: SGHAT, FQNNGV.

The chain carries TRBV6-1 and TRBJ2-5; D unclear. Per the germline V gene, CDR1 is MNHNS and CDR2 is SASEGT. V lost 8 bases to trimming and J lost 2 bases, with 12 bases between them. The CDR3 sequence is 13 residues long. The CDR3 DNA reads as TGTGCCAGCGGGATGACACCACAAGAGACCCAGTACTTC. Translating gives CASGMTPQETQYF.

The table lists this clonotype with many counts. V and J are TRBV6-2 or TRBV6-3 and TRBJ2-4, with D possibly matching TRBD2 (5 bases). The germline V gene has CDR1 MNHEY and CDR2 SVGEGT. The V gene lost 8 bases and the J gene lost 3 bases, with 14 bases spanning the gap. There are 14 residues in the CDR3. The CDR3 DNA is TGTGCCAGCGGGTTTACTGGGAGCAAAAACATTCAGTACTTC. Encoded protein: CASGFTGSKNIQYF.

This clonotype was seen at least ten times. The chain couples TRBV6-2 or TRBV6-3 to TRBJ1-1; perhaps TRBD1 as D (5 bases). This CDR3 has 12 residues. CDR1 is MNHEY, CDR2 SVGEGT, per germline. The V and J ends lost 1 base and 7 bases respectively, with 7 bases between them. The CDR3 region is CASSYLTDEAFF. DNA of the CDR3: TGTGCCAGCAGTTACTTGACAGATGAAGCTTTCTTT.

The gene calls are TRBV27 and TRBJ2-7; the match to TRBD2 covers 9 bases. Germline trimming cut 6 bases from V and 9 bases from J; bases unmatched to any gene: 15. Germline CDR1 reads MNHEY; CDR2 reads SMNVEV (reference sequence). CDR3 length: 15 residues. This chain's CDR3 is CASRPGLGLAPPQYF. CDR3 DNA sequence: TGTGCCAGCAGACCGGGACTTGGACTAGCGCCTCCGCAGTACTTC.

This clonotype has at least ten counts. This chain joins TRBV2 and TRBJ2-7; D might be TRBD1 (6 bases). The CDR3 sequence is 14 residues long. Germline values: CDR1 SNHLY, CDR2 FYNNEI. The V end lost 6 bases, the J end lost 4 bases, and 16 bases lay between the germline ends. CDR3 sequence reads: CASRASEGVYEQYF. CDR3 sequence (DNA): TGTGCCAGCAGGGCCAGCGAGGGGGTTTACGAGCAGTACTTC. Full variable domain (remainder filled in from reference TRBV2 and TRBJ2-7): EPEVTQTPSHQVTQMGQEVILRCVPISNHLYFYWYRQILGQKVEFLVSFYNNEISEKSEIFDDQFSVERPDGSNFTLKIRSTKLEDSAMYFCASRASEGVYEQYFGPGTRLTVT.

This clonotype was recorded many times. V usage is TRBV27 and J usage is TRBJ2-5; D gene ambiguous. Per germline, CDR1 MNHEY and CDR2 SMNVEV (reference sequence). V lost 6 bases and J 2 bases, leaving 13 bases between the germline ends. CDR3 length equals 14 residues. For the CDR3, the DNA is TGTGCCAGCAGAAACGCAGGTGGACAAGAGACCCAGTACTTC. It yields the protein CASRNAGGQETQYF.

The chain is built from TRBV27 and TRBJ1-2; D not resolved. Per germline, CDR1 MNHEY and CDR2 SMNVEV (reference sequence). CDR3 length: 14 residues. V lost 2 bases and J lost 4, with 11 bases in between. CDR3 residues: CASSLPARGYGYTF. CDR3 DNA sequence: TGTGCCAGCAGTTTACCCGCCCGGGGCTATGGCTACACCTTC.

This clonotype was seen ten or more times. This rearrangement joins TRBV7-6 to TRBJ1-5, with D unresolved. Germline V gene lookup returns CDR1 SGHVS and CDR2 FNYEAQ. V was trimmed by 1 base and J by 5 bases, leaving 21 bases between them. The CDR3 covers 18 residues. The CDR3 DNA follows: TGTGCCAGCAGCTTAGGCTCTGACCGACCCGCTAATTATCAGCCCCAGCATTTT. It is translated as CASSLGSDRPANYQPQHF.

The chain combines TRBV2 with TRBJ2-7; TRBD1 might be the D (5 bases). The ends were cut back, 7 bases at V and 6 bases at J, with 13 bases in the middle. This CDR3 region has 12 residues. CDR1 SNHLY and CDR2 FYNNEI come from the germline V gene. CDR3 DNA: TGTGCCAGCACCCGTACGCAGGGCGAGCAGTACTTC. Its protein product is CASTRTQGEQYF.

There are many counts of this clonotype. The chain couples TRBV29-1 to TRBJ2-4; 7 bases are a match to TRBD1. CDR3 size: 14 residues. Germline V CDR1 and CDR2: SQVTM, ANQGSEA. V shed 4 bases and J 2 bases; nucleotides not matched to a gene: 5. The CDR3 spells CSVGDRRSKNIQYF. For the CDR3, the DNA is TGCAGCGTTGGGGACAGACGATCCAAAAACATTCAGTACTTC.

This clonotype was seen at least ten times. This chain connects TRBV4-2 to TRBJ2-4; 8 nucleotides align to TRBD1. The CDR3 totals 17 residues. Germline assignment: CDR1 LGHNA and CDR2 YNFKEQ. The trim removed 0 bases at V and 8 bases at J, leaving 12 bases unmatched. This chain's CDR3 is CASSQDGTGQGPYIQYF. In DNA, the CDR3 is TGTGCCAGCAGCCAAGATGGGACAGGTCAGGGCCCTTACATTCAGTACTTC.

This clonotype has at least ten counts. The chain uses TRBV6-2 or TRBV6-3 and TRBJ2-7; D possibly corresponds to TRBD2 (5 bases). V shed 8 bases and J shed 9 bases, with 17 bases lying between them. The CDR3 runs to 12 residues. Germline CDR1 and CDR2: MNHEY and SVGEGT. Written as DNA, the CDR3 is TGTGCCAGCTGTGAGTCGGTGGGAGTGCAGTACTTC. Amino acid sequence: CASCESVGVQYF.

This clonotype appeared many times. The rearrangement uses TRBV15 and TRBJ1-1; D perhaps matches TRBD1 (5 bases). CDR3 length equals 14 residues. Germline loops: CDR1 LNHNV, CDR2 YYDKDF (reference sequence). V dropped 4 bases and J dropped 4 bases, with 13 bases sitting between them. Written as DNA, the CDR3 is TGTGCCACCAGCACCAGGGTTCAGGGCACTGAAGCTTTCTTT. This gives the protein CATSTRVQGTEAFF.

The sample holds many counts of this clonotype. The rearrangement uses TRBV12-3 or TRBV12-4 and TRBJ2-2; possible D gene TRBD2, 6 bases. The CDR3 contains 17 residues. Trimming stripped 6 bases from V and 6 bases from J, with 23 bases between. The CDR3 DNA is TGTGCCAGCAGGGGGGAGGCTTGGGTCCGCGGGGCCGGGGAGCTGTTTTTT. Residues: CASRGEAWVRGAGELFF.

This clonotype was recorded many times. V usage is TRBV29-1 and J usage is TRBJ1-2; TRBD1 is a possible D gene (5 bases). CDR3 length equals 13 residues. V lost 7 bases to trimming and J lost 3 bases, with 15 bases between them. CDR1 is SQVTM, CDR2 ANQGSEA, per germline. CDR3 in amino acids: CSARERGDYGYTF. Here the CDR3 DNA reads TGCAGCGCAAGAGAAAGGGGCGACTATGGCTACACCTTC.